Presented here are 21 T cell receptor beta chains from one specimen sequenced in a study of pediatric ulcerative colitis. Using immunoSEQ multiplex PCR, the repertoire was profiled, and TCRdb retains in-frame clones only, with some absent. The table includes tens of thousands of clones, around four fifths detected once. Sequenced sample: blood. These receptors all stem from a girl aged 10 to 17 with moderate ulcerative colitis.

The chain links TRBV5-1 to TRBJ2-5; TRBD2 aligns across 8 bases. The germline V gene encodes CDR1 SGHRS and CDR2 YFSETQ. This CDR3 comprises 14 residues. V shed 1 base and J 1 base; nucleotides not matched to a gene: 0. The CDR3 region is CASSLSGGQETQYF. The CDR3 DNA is TGCGCCAGCAGCTTGAGCGGGGGCCAAGAGACCCAGTACTTC.

The CDR3 region is CASSYYRNRDIQYF. CDR3 coding DNA: TGTGCCAGCAGTTACTATCGGAACCGGGACATTCAGTACTTC. This chain links TRBV6-5 with TRBJ2-4; D not resolved. The V gene's germline CDR1 is MNHEY and CDR2 SVGAGI. The V end lost 1 base, the J end lost 8 bases, and 12 bases lay between the germline ends. CDR3 length: 14 amino acids.

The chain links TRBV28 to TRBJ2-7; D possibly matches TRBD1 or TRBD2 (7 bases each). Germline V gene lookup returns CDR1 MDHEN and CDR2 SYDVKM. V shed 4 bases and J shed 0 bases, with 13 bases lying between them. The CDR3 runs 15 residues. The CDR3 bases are TGTGCCAGCAGTTCGGACAGGACTAGCTCCTACGAGCAGTACTTC. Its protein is CASSSDRTSSYEQYF.

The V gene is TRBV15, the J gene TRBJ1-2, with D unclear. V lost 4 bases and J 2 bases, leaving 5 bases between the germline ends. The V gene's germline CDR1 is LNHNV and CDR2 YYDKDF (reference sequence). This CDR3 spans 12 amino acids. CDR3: CATSTINYGYTF. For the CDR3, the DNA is TGTGCCACCAGCACCATAAACTATGGCTACACCTTC.

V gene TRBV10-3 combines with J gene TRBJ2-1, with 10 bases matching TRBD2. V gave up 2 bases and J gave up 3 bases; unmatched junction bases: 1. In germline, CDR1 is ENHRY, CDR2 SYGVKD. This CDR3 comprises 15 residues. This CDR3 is CAISEGLADYNEQFF. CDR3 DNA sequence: TGTGCCATCAGTGAGGGACTAGCGGACTACAATGAGCAGTTCTTC.

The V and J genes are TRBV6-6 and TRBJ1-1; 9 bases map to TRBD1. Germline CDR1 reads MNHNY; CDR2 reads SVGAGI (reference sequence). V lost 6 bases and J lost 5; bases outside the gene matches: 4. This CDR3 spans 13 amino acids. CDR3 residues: CASRFGTGTEAFF. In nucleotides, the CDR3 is TGTGCCAGCAGATTTGGGACAGGGACTGAAGCTTTCTTT.

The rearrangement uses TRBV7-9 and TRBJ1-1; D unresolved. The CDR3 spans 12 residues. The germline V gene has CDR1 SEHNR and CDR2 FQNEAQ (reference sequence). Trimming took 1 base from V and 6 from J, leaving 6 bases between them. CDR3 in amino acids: CASSLGSAEAFF. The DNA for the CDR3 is TGTGCCAGCAGCTTAGGTTCAGCTGAAGCTTTCTTT.

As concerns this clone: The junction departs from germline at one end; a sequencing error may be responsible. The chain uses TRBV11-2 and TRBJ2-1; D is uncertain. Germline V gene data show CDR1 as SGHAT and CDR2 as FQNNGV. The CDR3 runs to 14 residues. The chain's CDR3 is CASSLSTSFNEQFF. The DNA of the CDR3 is TGTGCCAGCAGCTTATCTACCTCCTTCAATGAGCAGTTCTTC.

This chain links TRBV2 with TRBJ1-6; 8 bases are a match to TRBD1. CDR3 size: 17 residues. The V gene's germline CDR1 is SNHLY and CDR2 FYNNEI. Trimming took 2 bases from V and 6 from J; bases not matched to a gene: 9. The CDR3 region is CASSETGQGWGNSPLHF. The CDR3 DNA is TGTGCCAGCAGTGAAACCGGACAGGGCTGGGGTAATTCACCCCTCCACTTT.

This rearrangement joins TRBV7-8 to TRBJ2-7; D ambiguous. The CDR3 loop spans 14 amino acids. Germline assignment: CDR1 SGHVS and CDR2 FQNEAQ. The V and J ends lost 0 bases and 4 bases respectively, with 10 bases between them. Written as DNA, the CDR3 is TGTGCCAGCAGCTTAGCAAGGCAGGTGTACGAGCAGTACTTC. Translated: CASSLARQVYEQYF.

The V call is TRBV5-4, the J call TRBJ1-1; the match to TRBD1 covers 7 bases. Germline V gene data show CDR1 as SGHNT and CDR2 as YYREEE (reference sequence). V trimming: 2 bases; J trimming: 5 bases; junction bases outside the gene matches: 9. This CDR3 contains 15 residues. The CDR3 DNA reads TGTGCCAGCAGCTTATTCGAGGGGGCGAAGACTGAAGCTTTCTTT. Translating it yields CASSLFEGAKTEAFF.

CDR3 DNA sequence: TGTGCCAGCAGCTTGGGGCTAGCGGTTGGCACAGATACGCAGTATTTT. This codes for CASSLGLAVGTDTQYF. The chain couples TRBV5-4 to TRBJ2-3; TRBD2 matches at 7 bases. This CDR3 is 16 amino acids long. Unmatched junction bases numbered 5, after V lost 0 bases and J lost 1 base. Germline assignment: CDR1 SGHNT and CDR2 YYREEE (reference sequence).

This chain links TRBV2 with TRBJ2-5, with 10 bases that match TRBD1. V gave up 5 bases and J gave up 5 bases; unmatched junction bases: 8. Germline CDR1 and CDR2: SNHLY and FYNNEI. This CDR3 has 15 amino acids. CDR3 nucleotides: TGTGCCAGCAGTCCGGACAGGGGGGGTTTGGAGACCCAGTACTTC. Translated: CASSPDRGGLETQYF.

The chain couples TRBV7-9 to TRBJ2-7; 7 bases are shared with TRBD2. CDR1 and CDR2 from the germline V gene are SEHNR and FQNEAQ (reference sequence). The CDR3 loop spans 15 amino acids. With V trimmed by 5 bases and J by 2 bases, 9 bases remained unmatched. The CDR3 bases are TGTGCCAGCAGCCCACCGGGACTACCAACCTACGAGCAGTACTTC. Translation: CASSPPGLPTYEQYF.

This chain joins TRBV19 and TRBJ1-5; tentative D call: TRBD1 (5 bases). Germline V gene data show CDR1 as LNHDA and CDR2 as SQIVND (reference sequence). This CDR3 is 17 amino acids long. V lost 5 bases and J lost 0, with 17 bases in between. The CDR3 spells CASSVRDRRDSNQPQHF. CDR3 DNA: TGTGCCAGTAGTGTACGGGACCGCCGGGATAGCAATCAGCCCCAGCATTTT.

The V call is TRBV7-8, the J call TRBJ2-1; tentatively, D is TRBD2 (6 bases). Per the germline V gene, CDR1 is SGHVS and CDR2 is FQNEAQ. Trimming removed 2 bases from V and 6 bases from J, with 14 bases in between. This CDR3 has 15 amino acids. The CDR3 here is CASSLMPGSGNEQFF. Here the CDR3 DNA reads TGTGCCAGCAGCTTAATGCCCGGGAGCGGCAATGAGCAGTTCTTC.

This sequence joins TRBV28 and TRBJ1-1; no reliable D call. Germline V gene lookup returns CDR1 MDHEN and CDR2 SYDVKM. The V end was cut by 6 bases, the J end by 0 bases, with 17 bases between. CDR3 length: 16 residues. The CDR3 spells CASRALPGRMNTEAFF. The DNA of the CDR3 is TGTGCCAGCAGAGCCCTCCCCGGACGGATGAACACTGAAGCTTTCTTT.

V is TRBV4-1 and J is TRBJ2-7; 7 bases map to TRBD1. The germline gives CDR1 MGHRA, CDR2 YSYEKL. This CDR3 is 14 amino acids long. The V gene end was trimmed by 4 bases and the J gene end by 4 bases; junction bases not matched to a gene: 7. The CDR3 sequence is CASSPGQEAYEQYF. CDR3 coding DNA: TGCGCCAGCAGCCCCGGACAGGAGGCATACGAGCAGTACTTC.

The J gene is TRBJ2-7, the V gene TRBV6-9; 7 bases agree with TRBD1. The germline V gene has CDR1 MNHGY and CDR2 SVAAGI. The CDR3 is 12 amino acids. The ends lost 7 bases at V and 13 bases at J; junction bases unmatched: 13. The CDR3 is CASTSARDRFYF. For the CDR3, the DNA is TGTGCCAGCACCTCCGCCCGGGACAGATTTTACTTC.

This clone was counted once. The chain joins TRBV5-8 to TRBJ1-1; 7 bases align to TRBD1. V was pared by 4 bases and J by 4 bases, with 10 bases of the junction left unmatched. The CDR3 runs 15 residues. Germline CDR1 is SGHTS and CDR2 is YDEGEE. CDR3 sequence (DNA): TGTGCCAGCAGCAAGGGACAGTGGGTGGGCACTGAAGCTTTCTTT. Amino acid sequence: CASSKGQWVGTEAFF. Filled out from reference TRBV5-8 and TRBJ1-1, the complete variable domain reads EAGVTQSPTHLIKTRGQQATLRCSPISGHTSVYWYQQALGLGLQFLLWYDEGEERNRGNFPPRFSGRQFPNYSSELNVNALELEDSALYLCASSKGQWVGTEAFFGQGTRLTVV.

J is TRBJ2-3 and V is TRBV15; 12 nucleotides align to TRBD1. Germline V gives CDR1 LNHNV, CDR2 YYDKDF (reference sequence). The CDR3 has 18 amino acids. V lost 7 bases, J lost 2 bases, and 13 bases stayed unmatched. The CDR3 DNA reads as TGTGCCACCACCTCCGGGACAGGGGGCCCCTTTGACACAGATACGCAGTATTTT. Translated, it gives CATTSGTGGPFDTDTQYF. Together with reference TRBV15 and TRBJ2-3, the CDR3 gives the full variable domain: DAMVIQNPRYQVTQFGKPVTLSCSQTLNHNVMYWYQQKSSQAPKLLFHYYDKDFNNEADTPDNFQSRRPNTSFCFLDIRSPGLGDTAMYLCATTSGTGGPFDTDTQYFGPGTRLTVL.